The entry below describes one T cell receptor beta chain. Its antigen is still unknown. Germline V gene sequence: CDR1 SNHLY, CDR2 FYNNEI. This CDR3 comprises 14 residues. The J segment lost 0 bases and the V segment lost 10 bases, leaving 6 bases of the junction unmatched. The data stem from a study of shared clonotypes between healthy human individuals. Assay: immunoSEQ multiplex PCR; the TCRdb copy retains only in-frame clones and omits some. The table has 2 million to 2.5 million clones, 90% to 97% seen once; the top ten hold 0.1% to 0.15%. Regarding the study as a whole: Tissue TCR repertoires likely differ from these blood-only repertoires.

This sequence originates from a man aged 18 to 35 in good health. The chain uses TRBV2 and TRBJ1-5; 7 positions match TRBD1. Material for sequencing was naive CD4+ T cells sorted from blood. Specified subset: CD45RA+ positively selected. CDR3 loop: CATAQGVSNQPQHF. The CDR3 DNA reads TGTGCCACGGCCCAGGGGGTTAGCAATCAGCCCCAGCATTTT.